This T cell receptor (beta chain) was documented in a study of molecular identifiers for immune sequencing clone quantification. Worth noting for this clonotype: What it binds is not known.

Whole-study results and caveats: Investigators reportedly could detect spiked Jurkat TCR RNA from one cell among approximately 970,000 naive cells.

Library preparation followed earlier protocols using designated TCR primers. Each CDR3 protein is one row after TCRdb ran MiXCR on the PCR reads. The profile shows over 550,000 distinct CDR3 sequences, around 25% of them singletons. Trimming removed 4 bases at V and 2 bases at J, with 16 bases between. CDR3 length equals 15 residues. The germline CDR1 and CDR2 sequences are SGHKS and YYEKEE (reference sequence). This chain connects TRBV5-5 to TRBJ2-7; maybe TRBD1 (5 bases). This TCR derives from a human donor in good health. Some libraries in this study had Jurkat cell RNA spiked in. Sequenced sample: naive CD8+ T cells from blood, with Jurkat cell RNA spiked in. Subset reported: FACS-sorted CD8+CD4-CCR7+CD45RA+ naive T cells. CDR3 nucleotide sequence: TGTGCCAGCAGCCTCGCGACAGTGGTACCCTACGAGCAGTACTTC. Protein product: CASSLATVVPYEQYF.